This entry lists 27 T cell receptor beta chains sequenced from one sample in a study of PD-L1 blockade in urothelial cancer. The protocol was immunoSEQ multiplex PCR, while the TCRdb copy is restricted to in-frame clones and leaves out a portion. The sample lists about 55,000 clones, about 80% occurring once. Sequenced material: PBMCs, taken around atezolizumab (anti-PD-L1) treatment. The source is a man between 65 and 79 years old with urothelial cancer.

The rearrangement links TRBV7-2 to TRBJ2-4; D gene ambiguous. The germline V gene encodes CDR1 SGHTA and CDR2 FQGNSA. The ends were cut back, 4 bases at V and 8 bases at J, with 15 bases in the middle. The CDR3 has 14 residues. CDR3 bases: TGTGCCAGCAGCTCCCTCCAGGTTAAGGACATTCAGTACTTC. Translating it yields CASSSLQVKDIQYF.

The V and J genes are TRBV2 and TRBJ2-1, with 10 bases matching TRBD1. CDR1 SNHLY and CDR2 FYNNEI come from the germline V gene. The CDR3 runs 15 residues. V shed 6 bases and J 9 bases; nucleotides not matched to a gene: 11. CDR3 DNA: TGTGCCAGCAGACCTATGGGACAGGGGAATCCTGAGCAGTTCTTC. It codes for CASRPMGQGNPEQFF.

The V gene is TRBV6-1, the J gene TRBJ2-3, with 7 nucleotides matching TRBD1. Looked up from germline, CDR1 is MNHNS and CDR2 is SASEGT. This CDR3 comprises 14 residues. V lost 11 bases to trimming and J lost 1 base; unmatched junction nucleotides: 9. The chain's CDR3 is CACGQVFRTDTQYF. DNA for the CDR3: TGTGCCTGCGGACAGGTTTTTCGCACAGATACGCAGTATTTT.

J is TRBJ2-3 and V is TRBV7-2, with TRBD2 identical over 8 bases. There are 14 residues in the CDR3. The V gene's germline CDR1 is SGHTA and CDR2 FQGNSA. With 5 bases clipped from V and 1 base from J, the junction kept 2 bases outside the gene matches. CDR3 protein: CASSLRGGTDTQYF. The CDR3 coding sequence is TGTGCCAGCAGCCTGCGGGGGGGCACAGATACGCAGTATTTT.

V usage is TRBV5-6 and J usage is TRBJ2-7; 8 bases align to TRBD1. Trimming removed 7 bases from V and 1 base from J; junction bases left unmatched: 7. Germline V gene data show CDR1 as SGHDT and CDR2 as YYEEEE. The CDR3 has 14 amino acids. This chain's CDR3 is CASCRQGISYEQYF. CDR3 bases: TGTGCCAGCTGTCGACAGGGGATTTCCTACGAGCAGTACTTC.

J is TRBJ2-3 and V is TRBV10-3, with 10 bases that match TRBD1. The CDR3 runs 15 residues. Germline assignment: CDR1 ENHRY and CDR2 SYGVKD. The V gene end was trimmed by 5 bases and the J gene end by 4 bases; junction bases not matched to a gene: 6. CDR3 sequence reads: CAISYRDRGADTQYF. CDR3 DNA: TGTGCCATCAGTTACCGGGACAGGGGAGCAGATACGCAGTATTTT.

The CDR3 sequence: CASSISGGYGYTF. In DNA form, the CDR3 reads TGTGCCAGTAGTATAAGCGGAGGCTATGGCTACACCTTC. This rearrangement joins TRBV19 to TRBJ1-2; the D is unclear. The CDR3 length is 13 residues. Germline lookup yields CDR1 LNHDA and CDR2 SQIVND (reference sequence). The V end was cut by 2 bases, the J end by 4 bases, with 8 bases between.

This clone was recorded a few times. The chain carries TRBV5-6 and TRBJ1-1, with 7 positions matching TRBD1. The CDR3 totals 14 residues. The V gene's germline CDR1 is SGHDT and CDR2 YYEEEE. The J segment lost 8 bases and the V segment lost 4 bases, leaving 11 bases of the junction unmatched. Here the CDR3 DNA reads TGTGCCAGCAGCGGGACAGTGAATAGGAGGGAAGCTTTCTTT. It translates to CASSGTVNRREAFF.

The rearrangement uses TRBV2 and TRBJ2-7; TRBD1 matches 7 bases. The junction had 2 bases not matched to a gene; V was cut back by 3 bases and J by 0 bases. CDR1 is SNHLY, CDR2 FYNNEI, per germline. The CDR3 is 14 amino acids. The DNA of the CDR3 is TGTGCCAGCAGTGAGGACAGGAGCTCCTACGAGCAGTACTTC. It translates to CASSEDRSSYEQYF.

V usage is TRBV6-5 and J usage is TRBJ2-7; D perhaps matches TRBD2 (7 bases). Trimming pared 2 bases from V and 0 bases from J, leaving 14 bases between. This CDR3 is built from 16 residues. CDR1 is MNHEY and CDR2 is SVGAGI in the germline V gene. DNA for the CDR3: TGTGCCAGCAGTTACAGGGGGGGTCGTGGCTCCTACGAGCAGTACTTC. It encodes CASSYRGGRGSYEQYF.

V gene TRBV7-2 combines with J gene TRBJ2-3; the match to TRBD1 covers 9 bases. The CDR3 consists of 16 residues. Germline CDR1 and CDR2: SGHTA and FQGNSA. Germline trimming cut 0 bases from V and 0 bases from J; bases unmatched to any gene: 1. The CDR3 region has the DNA TGTGCCAGCAGCTTAGCGGGGACAGGGAGCACAGATACGCAGTATTTT. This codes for CASSLAGTGSTDTQYF. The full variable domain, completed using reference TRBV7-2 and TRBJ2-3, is GAGVSQSPSNKVTEKGKDVELRCDPISGHTALYWYRQSLGQGLEFLIYFQGNSAPDKSGLPSDRFSAERTGGSVSTLTIQRTQQEDSAVYLCASSLAGTGSTDTQYFGPGTRLTVL.

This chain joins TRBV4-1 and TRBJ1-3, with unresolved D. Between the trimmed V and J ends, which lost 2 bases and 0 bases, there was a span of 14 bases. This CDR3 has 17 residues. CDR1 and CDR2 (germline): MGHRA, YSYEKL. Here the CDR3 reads CASSQKFDGNSGNTIYF. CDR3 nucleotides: TGCGCCAGCAGCCAAAAGTTTGACGGGAACTCTGGAAACACCATATATTTT.

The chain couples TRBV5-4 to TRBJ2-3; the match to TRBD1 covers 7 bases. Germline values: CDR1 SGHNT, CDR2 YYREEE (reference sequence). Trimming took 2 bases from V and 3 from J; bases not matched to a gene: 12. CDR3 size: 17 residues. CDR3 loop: CASSFMGQTLFTDTQYF. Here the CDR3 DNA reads TGTGCCAGCAGCTTCATGGGACAGACCCTTTTTACAGATACGCAGTATTTT.

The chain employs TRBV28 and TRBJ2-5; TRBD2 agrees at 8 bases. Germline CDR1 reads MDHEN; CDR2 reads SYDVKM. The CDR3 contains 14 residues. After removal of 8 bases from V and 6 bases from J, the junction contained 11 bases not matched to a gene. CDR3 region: CASQQSGRYKTQYF. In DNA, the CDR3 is TGTGCCAGCCAACAAAGCGGGAGATATAAGACCCAGTACTTC.

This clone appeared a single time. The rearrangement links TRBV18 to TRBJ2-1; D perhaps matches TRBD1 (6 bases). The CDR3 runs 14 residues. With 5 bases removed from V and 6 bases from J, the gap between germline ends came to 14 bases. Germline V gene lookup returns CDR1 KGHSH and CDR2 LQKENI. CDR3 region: CASSTNRDINEQFF. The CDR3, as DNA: TGTGCCAGCTCAACCAACCGGGACATCAATGAGCAGTTCTTC.

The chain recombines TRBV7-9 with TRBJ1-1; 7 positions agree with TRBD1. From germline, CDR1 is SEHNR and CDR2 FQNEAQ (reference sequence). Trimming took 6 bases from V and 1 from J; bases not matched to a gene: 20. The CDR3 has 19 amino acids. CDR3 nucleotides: TGTGCCAGCAGAAAACAGGGGTGGGGCCGGAGAAGGGAGAACACTGAAGCTTTCTTT. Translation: CASRKQGWGRRRENTEAFF.

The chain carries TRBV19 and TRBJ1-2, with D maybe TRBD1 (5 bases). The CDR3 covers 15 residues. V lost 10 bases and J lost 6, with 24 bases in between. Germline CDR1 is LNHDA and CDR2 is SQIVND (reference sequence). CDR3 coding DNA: TGTGCCACCGGGGGGAGGACCAGATATGCGGATGGCTACACCTTC. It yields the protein CATGGRTRYADGYTF.

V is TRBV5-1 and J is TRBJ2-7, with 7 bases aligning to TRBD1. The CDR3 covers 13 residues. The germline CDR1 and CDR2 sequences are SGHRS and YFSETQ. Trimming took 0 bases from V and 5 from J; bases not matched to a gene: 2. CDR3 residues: CASSLAGGNEQYF. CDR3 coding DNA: TGCGCCAGCAGCTTGGCAGGGGGAAACGAGCAGTACTTC.

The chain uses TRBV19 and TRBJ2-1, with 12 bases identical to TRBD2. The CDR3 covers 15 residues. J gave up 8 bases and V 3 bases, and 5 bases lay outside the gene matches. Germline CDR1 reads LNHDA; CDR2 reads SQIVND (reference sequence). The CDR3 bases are TGTGCCAGTAGTATTCTAGCGGGAGGGGAGGATGAGCAGTTCTTC. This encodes CASSILAGGEDEQFF.

CDR3 residues: CASSFGASNAGELFF. CDR3 bases: TGTGCCAGCAGCTTTGGGGCTAGTAATGCCGGGGAGCTGTTTTTT. The chain couples TRBV7-2 to TRBJ2-2; maybe TRBD1 (5 bases). The CDR3 runs to 15 residues. Between the trimmed V and J ends, which lost 3 bases and 6 bases, there was a span of 14 bases. The germline V gene has CDR1 SGHTA and CDR2 FQGNSA. Using reference TRBV7-2 and TRBJ2-2 for the parts outside the CDR3, the full variable domain is GAGVSQSPSNKVTEKGKDVELRCDPISGHTALYWYRQSLGQGLEFLIYFQGNSAPDKSGLPSDRFSAERTGGSVSTLTIQRTQQEDSAVYLCASSFGASNAGELFFGEGSRLTVL.

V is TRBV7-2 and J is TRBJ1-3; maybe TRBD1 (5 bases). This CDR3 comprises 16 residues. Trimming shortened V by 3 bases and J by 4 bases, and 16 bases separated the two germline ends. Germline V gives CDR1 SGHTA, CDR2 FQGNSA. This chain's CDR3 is CASSLYQGLRGNTIYF. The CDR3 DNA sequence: TGTGCCAGCAGCTTGTACCAGGGCTTAAGAGGAAACACCATATATTTT.

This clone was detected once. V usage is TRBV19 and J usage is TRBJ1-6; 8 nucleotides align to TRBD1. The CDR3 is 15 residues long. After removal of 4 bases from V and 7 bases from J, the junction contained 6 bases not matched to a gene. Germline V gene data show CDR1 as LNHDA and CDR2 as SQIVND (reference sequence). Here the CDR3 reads CASSTQTGANSPLHF. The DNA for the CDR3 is TGTGCCAGTAGTACTCAGACAGGGGCCAATTCACCCCTCCACTTT.

Here the CDR3 reads CASSLEQGREKLFF. CDR3 DNA: TGCGCCAGCAGCTTGGAACAGGGCAGGGAAAAACTGTTTTTT. This chain uses TRBV5-1 with TRBJ1-4; a possible D gene is TRBD1 (6 bases). The CDR3 sequence is 14 residues long. The ends were cut back, 0 bases at V and 8 bases at J, with 11 bases in the middle. Germline assignment: CDR1 SGHRS and CDR2 YFSETQ.

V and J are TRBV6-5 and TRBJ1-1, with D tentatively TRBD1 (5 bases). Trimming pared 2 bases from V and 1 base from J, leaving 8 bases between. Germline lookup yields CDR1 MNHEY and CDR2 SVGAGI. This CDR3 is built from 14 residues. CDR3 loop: CASSYGHRNTEAFF. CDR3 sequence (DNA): TGTGCCAGCAGTTACGGACATCGGAACACTGAAGCTTTCTTT.

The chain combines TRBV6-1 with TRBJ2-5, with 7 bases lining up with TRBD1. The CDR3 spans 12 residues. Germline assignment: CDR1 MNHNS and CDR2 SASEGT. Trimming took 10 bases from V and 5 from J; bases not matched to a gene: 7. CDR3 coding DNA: TGTGCCACCCAGACAGGGACGGAGACCCAGTACTTC. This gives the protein CATQTGTETQYF.

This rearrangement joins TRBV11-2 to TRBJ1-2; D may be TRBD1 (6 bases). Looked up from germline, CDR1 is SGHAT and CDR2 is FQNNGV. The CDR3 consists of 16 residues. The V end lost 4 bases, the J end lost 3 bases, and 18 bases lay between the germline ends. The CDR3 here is CASSSDRPRVHYGYTF. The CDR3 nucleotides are TGTGCCAGCAGCTCCGACAGGCCCCGGGTCCACTATGGCTACACCTTC. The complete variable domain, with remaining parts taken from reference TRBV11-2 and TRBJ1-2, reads EAGVAQSPRYKIIEKRQSVAFWCNPISGHATLYWYQQILGQGPKLLIQFQNNGVVDDSQLPKDRFSAERLKGVDSTLKIQPAKLEDSAVYLCASSSDRPRVHYGYTFGSGTRLTVV.

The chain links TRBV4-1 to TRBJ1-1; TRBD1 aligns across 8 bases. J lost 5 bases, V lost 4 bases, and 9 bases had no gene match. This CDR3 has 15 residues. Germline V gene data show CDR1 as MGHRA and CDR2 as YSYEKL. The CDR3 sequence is CASSPQRTGKTEAFF. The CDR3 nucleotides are TGCGCCAGCAGCCCTCAGCGGACAGGGAAGACTGAAGCTTTCTTT.